These 21 T cell receptor beta chains came from one sample sequenced in a study of T cell repertoires in ileal Crohn's disease. Described time point: neoterminal ileum biopsy at postoperative endoscopy, about 6 months after surgery. Method: immunoSEQ multiplex PCR; TCRdb's copy keeps in-frame clones and lacks some. The repertoire holds about 4,500 clones, with about 84% as singletons. Sequencing input: ileal tissue. All receptors derive from an adult with Crohn's disease.

V and J are TRBV4-3 and TRBJ1-1, with TRBD1 as a possible D gene (5 bases). The V and J ends lost 0 bases and 2 bases respectively, with 13 bases between them. The CDR3 length is 16 residues. Germline V CDR1 and CDR2: LGHNA, YSLEER. The CDR3 here is CASSQDPQGANTEAFF. CDR3 coding DNA: TGCGCCAGCAGCCAAGACCCGCAGGGCGCTAACACTGAAGCTTTCTTT.

This rearrangement joins TRBV18 to TRBJ2-5; 7 nucleotides line up with TRBD1. The J segment lost 2 bases and the V segment lost 2 bases, leaving 5 bases of the junction unmatched. Germline values: CDR1 KGHSH, CDR2 LQKENI. The CDR3 is 15 residues long. CDR3 loop: CASSPVTGQQETQYF. The CDR3 bases are TGTGCCAGCTCACCAGTTACGGGACAGCAAGAGACCCAGTACTTC.

V and J are TRBV11-2 and TRBJ1-4; no clear D. Germline CDR1 reads SGHAT; CDR2 reads FQNNGV. CDR3 length: 16 amino acids. With 2 bases removed from V and 0 bases from J, the gap between germline ends came to 10 bases. CDR3 residues: CASSLSPDATNEKLFF. CDR3 DNA: TGTGCCAGCAGCTTATCACCGGACGCAACTAATGAAAAACTGTTTTTT.

The chain is built from TRBV19 and TRBJ2-3; no clear D gene. The V end was cut by 1 base, the J end by 0 bases, with 8 bases between. The CDR3 covers 15 residues. Germline V gene data show CDR1 as LNHDA and CDR2 as SQIVND (reference sequence). The DNA for the CDR3 is TGTGCCAGTAGTATAGGTCGCGGAAGCACAGATACGCAGTATTTT. Amino acid sequence: CASSIGRGSTDTQYF.

This sequence joins TRBV7-7 and TRBJ2-2; the D is unclear. Germline values: CDR1 SSHAT, CDR2 FNYEAQ (reference sequence). This CDR3 spans 14 amino acids. V shed 1 base and J shed 2 bases, with 5 bases lying between them. The CDR3 sequence is CASSLGYNTGELFF. In DNA, the CDR3 is TGTGCCAGCAGCTTAGGCTACAACACCGGGGAGCTGTTTTTT.

The V call is TRBV7-9, the J call TRBJ1-2; D gene ambiguous. With 1 base removed from V and 4 bases from J, the gap between germline ends came to 10 bases. The length of the CDR3 is 14 residues. Germline V gives CDR1 SEHNR, CDR2 FQNEAQ (reference sequence). The CDR3 DNA reads TGTGCCAGCAGCTTAGAAGTGGCGGCCTATGGCTACACCTTC. Protein: CASSLEVAAYGYTF.

The CDR3 nucleotides read TGTGCCAGCAGTTCCCCAGCGGGAGTAGTTTACGAGCAGTACTTC. Protein product: CASSSPAGVVYEQYF. The V gene is TRBV28, the J gene TRBJ2-7, with 8 bases that match TRBD2. This CDR3 spans 15 amino acids. J was trimmed by 4 bases and V by 4 bases; bases with no gene match: 9. CDR1 MDHEN and CDR2 SYDVKM come from the germline V gene.

This clone has a handful of counts. The chain recombines TRBV21-1 with TRBJ2-7; the D call in the table, TRBD2, was not verified against the DNA. TRBV21-1 is a pseudogene locus. The CDR3 sequence is 15 residues long. The CDR3 sequence: CASSKGLAGDHEQYF. For the CDR3, the DNA is TGTGCCAGCAGCAAAGGACTAGCGGGAGACCACGAGCAGTACTTC.

The rearrangement uses TRBV4-1 and TRBJ2-4; 10 bases fit TRBD2. Germline V gene sequence: CDR1 MGHRA, CDR2 YSYEKL. Germline trimming cut 4 bases from V and 8 bases from J; bases unmatched to any gene: 2. CDR3 length equals 13 residues. The chain's CDR3 is CASSLGTSDIQYF. In DNA form, the CDR3 reads TGCGCCAGCAGCCTGGGGACTAGCGACATTCAGTACTTC.

The chain combines TRBV29-1 with TRBJ2-7; a weak D match, TRBD1 (6 bases). Germline values: CDR1 SQVTM, CDR2 ANQGSEA. V lost 7 bases to trimming and J lost 3 bases, with 10 bases between them. This CDR3 has 11 residues. The CDR3 DNA follows: TGCAGCGCCGGACAGTTCTACGAGCAGTACTTC. This codes for CSAGQFYEQYF.

The J gene is TRBJ1-2, the V gene TRBV30; D is possibly TRBD1 (5 bases). The CDR3 runs 14 residues. Looked up from germline, CDR1 is GTSNPN and CDR2 is SVGIG (reference sequence). The V end was cut by 8 bases, the J end by 1 base, with 17 bases between. This CDR3 is CAGIRGRYNYGYTF. The CDR3, as DNA: TGTGCCGGAATTCGGGGCAGATATAACTATGGCTACACCTTC.

The V gene is TRBV18, the J gene TRBJ2-2; 10 bases line up with TRBD2. V shed 3 bases and J 5 bases; nucleotides not matched to a gene: 9. CDR3 length: 17 residues. Germline CDR1 is KGHSH and CDR2 is LQKENI. The DNA of the CDR3 is TGTGCCAGCTCACCCAATCTAGCGGGAGAAGGGACCGGGGAGCTGTTTTTT. This gives the protein CASSPNLAGEGTGELFF. Combining the CDR3 with reference TRBV18 and TRBJ2-2 gives the whole variable domain NAGVMQNPRHLVRRRGQEARLRCSPMKGHSHVYWYRQLPEEGLKFMVYLQKENIIDESGMPKERFSAEFPKEGPSILRIQQVVRGDSAAYFCASSPNLAGEGTGELFFGEGSRLTVL.

This sequence joins TRBV7-6 and TRBJ2-7, with D maybe TRBD1 (5 bases). CDR1 and CDR2 (germline): SGHVS, FNYEAQ. Trimming removed 1 base from V and 6 bases from J, with 13 bases in between. There are 14 residues in the CDR3. The chain's CDR3 is CASSLDQGIGEQYF. DNA for the CDR3: TGTGCCAGCAGCTTAGACCAGGGTATCGGCGAGCAGTACTTC.

This rearrangement joins TRBV27 to TRBJ2-2, with D maybe TRBD1 (6 bases). Trimming took 5 bases from V and 8 from J, leaving 18 bases between them. This CDR3 is built from 15 residues. The germline CDR1 and CDR2 sequences are MNHEY and SMNVEV (reference sequence). Here the CDR3 reads CASSPKPGERGELFF. The CDR3 DNA follows: TGTGCCAGCAGTCCCAAGCCAGGGGAGAGGGGGGAGCTGTTTTTT.

This clone was counted a single time. The rearrangement links TRBV6-6 to TRBJ1-3, with D possibly being TRBD1 (6 bases). The CDR3 extends over 14 amino acids. Trimming cost V 5 bases and J 14 bases, with 22 bases left between them. Germline V gene data show CDR1 as MNHNY and CDR2 as SVGAGI (reference sequence). This CDR3 reads CASSTLRVGGSLYF. CDR3 nucleotides: TGTGCCAGCAGTACTCTCCGCGTCGGGGGCAGTTTATATTTT.

This chain connects TRBV4-1 to TRBJ2-4; 8 nucleotides align to TRBD2. The trim removed 3 bases at V and 0 bases at J, leaving 7 bases unmatched. The length of the CDR3 is 17 residues. Germline CDR1 and CDR2: MGHRA and YSYEKL. CDR3 sequence: CASSQNPAGAAKNIQYF. CDR3 DNA: TGCGCCAGCAGCCAGAACCCAGCGGGAGCAGCCAAAAACATTCAGTACTTC.

V is TRBV28 and J is TRBJ1-4; D might be TRBD1 (5 bases). V dropped 4 bases and J dropped 10 bases, with 16 bases sitting between them. Germline V gene lookup returns CDR1 MDHEN and CDR2 SYDVKM. This CDR3 is 14 amino acids long. CDR3 region: CASSSAGVGIKLFF. The CDR3 nucleotides read TGTGCCAGCAGTTCAGCGGGGGTAGGAATAAAACTGTTTTTT.

The rearrangement joins TRBV27 to TRBJ2-5; D remains unclear. Trimming removed 2 bases at V and 3 bases at J, with 4 bases between. Germline assignment: CDR1 MNHEY and CDR2 SMNVEV (reference sequence). The length of the CDR3 is 12 residues. CDR3 loop: CASSLGEETQYF. DNA for the CDR3: TGTGCCAGCAGTTTAGGGGAAGAGACCCAGTACTTC.

This chain joins TRBV6-6 and TRBJ2-7; 9 positions match TRBD2. The CDR3 loop spans 13 amino acids. Germline V lookup: CDR1 MNHNY, CDR2 SVGAGI (reference sequence). V lost 7 bases and J lost 3; bases outside the gene matches: 4. CDR3 nucleotides: TGTGCCAGCACTCTACTAGCGGGCTACGAGCAGTACTTC. This codes for CASTLLAGYEQYF.

The V and J genes are TRBV4-3 and TRBJ2-2; tentatively, D is TRBD2 (6 bases). Germline V CDR1 and CDR2: LGHNA, YSLEER. Trimming stripped 4 bases from V and 1 base from J, with 13 bases between. The CDR3 runs 16 residues. CDR3 loop: CASSRLTSQNTGELFF. The CDR3 coding sequence is TGCGCCAGCAGCCGCTTAACTAGCCAGAACACCGGGGAGCTGTTTTTT.

This clone was found once. Written as DNA, the CDR3 is TGTGCCAGCAGCTTATACGGCGGGAGGGGTGGCACAGATACGCAGTATTTT. It is translated as CASSLYGGRGGTDTQYF. The chain carries TRBV7-9 and TRBJ2-3; TRBD2 aligns across 9 bases. The trim removed 2 bases at V and 1 base at J, leaving 7 bases unmatched. CDR3 length: 17 residues. The germline V gene has CDR1 SEHNR and CDR2 FQNEAQ (reference sequence).